This T cell receptor beta chain was sequenced for a study of human T cells and chemical hapten exposure. Germline lookup yields CDR1 DFQATT and CDR2 SNEGSKA (reference sequence). V lost 5 bases, J lost 2 bases, and 16 bases lay in between. The CDR3 runs 14 residues. Time point noted: patch test 2, 6 weeks after DPC sensitization. Sample treatment: therapeutic diphenylcyclopropenone sensitization with weekly scalp DPC. This clonotype was found many times. TCRdb analysed the RACE reads with MiXCR anew, one entry per CDR3 protein. The data hold about 84,000 distinct CDR3 sequences, with around 9.6% observed a single time.

The input for sequencing was whole blood, taken in connection with sensitization to the hapten diphenylcyclopropenone (DPC). This rearrangement joins TRBV20-1 to TRBJ2-7; D may correspond to TRBD1 or TRBD2 (5 bases each). The TCR comes from a woman in her 30s with alopecia areata. Some clones in this sample may be carry-over from other donors' samples. In DNA form, the CDR3 reads TGCAGTGCTCCCGGGGCAGGGAGTCCCTACGAGCAGTACTTC. Translated, it gives CSAPGAGSPYEQYF.